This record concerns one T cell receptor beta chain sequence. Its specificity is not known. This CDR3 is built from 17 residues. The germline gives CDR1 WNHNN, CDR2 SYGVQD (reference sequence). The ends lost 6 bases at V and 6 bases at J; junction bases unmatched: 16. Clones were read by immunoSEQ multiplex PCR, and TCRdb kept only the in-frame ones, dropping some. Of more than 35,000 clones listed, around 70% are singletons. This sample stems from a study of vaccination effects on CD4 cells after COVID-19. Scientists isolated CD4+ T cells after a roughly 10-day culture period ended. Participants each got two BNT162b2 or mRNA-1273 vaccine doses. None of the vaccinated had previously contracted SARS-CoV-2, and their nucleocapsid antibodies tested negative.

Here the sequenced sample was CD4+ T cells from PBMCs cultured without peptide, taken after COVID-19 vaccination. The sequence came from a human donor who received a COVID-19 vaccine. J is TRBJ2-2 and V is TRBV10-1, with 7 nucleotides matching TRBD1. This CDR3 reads CASRADRELSLSGELFF. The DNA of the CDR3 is TGCGCCAGCAGAGCCGACAGGGAACTCTCTTTATCCGGGGAGCTGTTTTTT.